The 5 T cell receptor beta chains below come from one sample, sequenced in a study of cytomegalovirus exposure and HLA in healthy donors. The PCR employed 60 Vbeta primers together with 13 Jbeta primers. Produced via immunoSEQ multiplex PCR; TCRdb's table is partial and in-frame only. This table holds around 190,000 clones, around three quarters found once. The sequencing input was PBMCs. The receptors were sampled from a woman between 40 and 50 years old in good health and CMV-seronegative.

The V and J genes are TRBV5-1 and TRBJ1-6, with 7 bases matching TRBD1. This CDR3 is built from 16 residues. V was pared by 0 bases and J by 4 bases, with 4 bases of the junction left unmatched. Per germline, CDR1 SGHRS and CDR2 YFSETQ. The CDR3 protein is CASSLGQGRYNSPLHF. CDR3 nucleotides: TGCGCCAGCAGCTTGGGACAGGGTCGGTATAATTCACCCCTCCACTTT.

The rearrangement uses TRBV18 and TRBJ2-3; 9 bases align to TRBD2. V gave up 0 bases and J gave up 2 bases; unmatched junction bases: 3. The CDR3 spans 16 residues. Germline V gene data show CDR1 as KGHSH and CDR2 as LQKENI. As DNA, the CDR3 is TGTGCCAGCTCACCACCTGCTAGCGGGATCACAGATACGCAGTATTTT. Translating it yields CASSPPASGITDTQYF. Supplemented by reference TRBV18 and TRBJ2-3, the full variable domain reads NAGVMQNPRHLVRRRGQEARLRCSPMKGHSHVYWYRQLPEEGLKFMVYLQKENIIDESGMPKERFSAEFPKEGPSILRIQQVVRGDSAAYFCASSPPASGITDTQYFGPGTRLTVL.

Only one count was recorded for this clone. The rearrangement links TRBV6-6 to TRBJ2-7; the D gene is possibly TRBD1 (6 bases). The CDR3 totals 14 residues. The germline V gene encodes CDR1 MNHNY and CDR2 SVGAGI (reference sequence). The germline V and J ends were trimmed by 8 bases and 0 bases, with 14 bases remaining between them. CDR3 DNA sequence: TGTGCCAGCGTGGGGACACAGAGCTCCTACGAGCAGTACTTC. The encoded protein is CASVGTQSSYEQYF.

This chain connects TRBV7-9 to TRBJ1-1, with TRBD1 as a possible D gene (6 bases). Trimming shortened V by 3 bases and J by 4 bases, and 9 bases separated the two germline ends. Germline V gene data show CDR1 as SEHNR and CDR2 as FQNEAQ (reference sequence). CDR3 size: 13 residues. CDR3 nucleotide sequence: TGTGCCAGCAGCTTTACAGGGACCACTGAAGCTTTCTTT. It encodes CASSFTGTTEAFF.

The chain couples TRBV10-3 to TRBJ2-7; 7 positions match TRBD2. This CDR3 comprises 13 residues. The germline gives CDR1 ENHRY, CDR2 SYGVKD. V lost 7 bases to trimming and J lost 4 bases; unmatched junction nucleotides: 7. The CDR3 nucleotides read TGTGCCATCAACCTCCAAGCGGGGTACGAGCAGTACTTC. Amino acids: CAINLQAGYEQYF.